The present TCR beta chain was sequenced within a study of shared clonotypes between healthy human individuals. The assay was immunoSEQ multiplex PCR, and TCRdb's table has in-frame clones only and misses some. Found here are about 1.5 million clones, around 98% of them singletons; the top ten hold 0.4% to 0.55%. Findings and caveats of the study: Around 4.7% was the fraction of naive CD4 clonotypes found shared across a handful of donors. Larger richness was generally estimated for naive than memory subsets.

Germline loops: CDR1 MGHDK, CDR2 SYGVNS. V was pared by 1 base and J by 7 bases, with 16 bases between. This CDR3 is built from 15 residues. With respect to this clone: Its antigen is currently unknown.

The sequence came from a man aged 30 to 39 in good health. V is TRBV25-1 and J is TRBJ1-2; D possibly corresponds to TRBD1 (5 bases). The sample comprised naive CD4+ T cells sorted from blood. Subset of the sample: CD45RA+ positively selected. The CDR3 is CASSEWEGLPSGYTF. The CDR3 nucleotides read TGTGCCAGCAGTGAATGGGAGGGACTACCGTCTGGCTACACCTTC.